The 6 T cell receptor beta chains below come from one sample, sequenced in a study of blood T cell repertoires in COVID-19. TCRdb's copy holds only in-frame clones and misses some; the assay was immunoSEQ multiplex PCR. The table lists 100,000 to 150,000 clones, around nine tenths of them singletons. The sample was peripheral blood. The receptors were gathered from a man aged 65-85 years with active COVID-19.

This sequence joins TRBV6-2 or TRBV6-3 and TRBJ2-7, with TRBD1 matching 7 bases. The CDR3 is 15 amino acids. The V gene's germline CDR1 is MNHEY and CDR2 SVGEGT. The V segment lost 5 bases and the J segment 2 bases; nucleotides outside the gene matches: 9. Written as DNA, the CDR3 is TGTGCCAGCAGTCGAAGGGACAGTCCAACCTACGAGCAGTACTTC. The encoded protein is CASSRRDSPTYEQYF.

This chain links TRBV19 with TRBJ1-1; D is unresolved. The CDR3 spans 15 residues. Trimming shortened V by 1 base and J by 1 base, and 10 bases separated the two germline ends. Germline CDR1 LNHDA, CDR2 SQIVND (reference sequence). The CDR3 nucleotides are TGTGCCAGTAGTATAGCTGGGCGCAGGAACACTGAAGCTTTCTTT. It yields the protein CASSIAGRRNTEAFF.

The CDR3 DNA is TGCGCCAGCAGTCACGTCCCGGGACAATCCTCTAGCAATCAGCCCCAGCATTTT. Translating it yields CASSHVPGQSSSNQPQHF. The J gene is TRBJ1-5, the V gene TRBV4-1, with a possible D match to TRBD1 (6 bases). Trimming shortened V by 6 bases and J by 0 bases, and 21 bases separated the two germline ends. Germline CDR1 is MGHRA and CDR2 is YSYEKL. This CDR3 comprises 18 residues.

CDR3 in DNA: TGTGCCAGCAGCCCCGGGACATACAATGAGCAGTTCTTC. Translated: CASSPGTYNEQFF. V usage is TRBV7-7 and J usage is TRBJ2-1; tentative D call: TRBD1 (6 bases). V gave up 5 bases and J gave up 4 bases, with 9 bases separating them. Per germline, CDR1 SSHAT and CDR2 FNYEAQ (reference sequence). The CDR3 extends over 13 amino acids.

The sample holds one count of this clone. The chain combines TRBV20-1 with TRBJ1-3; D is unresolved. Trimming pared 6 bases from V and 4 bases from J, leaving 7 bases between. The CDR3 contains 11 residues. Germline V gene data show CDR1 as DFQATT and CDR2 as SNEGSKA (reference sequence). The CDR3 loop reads CSAPRGNTIYF. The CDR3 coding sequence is TGCAGTGCCCCTAGGGGAAACACCATATATTTT.

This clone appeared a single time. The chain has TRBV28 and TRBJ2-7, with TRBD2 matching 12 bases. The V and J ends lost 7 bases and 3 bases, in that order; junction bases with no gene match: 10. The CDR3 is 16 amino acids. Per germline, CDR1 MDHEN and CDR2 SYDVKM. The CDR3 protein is CASTRRTSGGFYEQYF. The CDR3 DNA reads TGTGCCAGCACCCGTCGTACTAGCGGGGGGTTCTACGAGCAGTACTTC. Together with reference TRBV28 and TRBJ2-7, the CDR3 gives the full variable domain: DVKVTQSSRYLVKRTGEKVFLECVQDMDHENMFWYRQDPGLGLRLIYFSYDVKMKEKGDIPEGYSVSREKKERFSLILESASTNQTSMYLCASTRRTSGGFYEQYFGPGTRLTVT.